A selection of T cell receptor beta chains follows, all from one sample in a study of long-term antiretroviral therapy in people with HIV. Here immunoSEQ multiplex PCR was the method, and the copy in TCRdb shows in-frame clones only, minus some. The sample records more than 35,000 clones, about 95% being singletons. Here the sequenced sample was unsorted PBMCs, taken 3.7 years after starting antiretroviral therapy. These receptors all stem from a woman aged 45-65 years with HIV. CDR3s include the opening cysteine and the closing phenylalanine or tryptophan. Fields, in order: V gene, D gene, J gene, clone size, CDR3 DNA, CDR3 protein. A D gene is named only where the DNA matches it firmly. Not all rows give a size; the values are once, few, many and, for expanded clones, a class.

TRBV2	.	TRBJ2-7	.	TGTGCCAGCAACCCCCAGGGTGGCTCCTACGAGCAGTACTTC	CASNPQGGSYEQYF
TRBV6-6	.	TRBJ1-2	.	TGTGCCAGCACCGGGGGAGTCTATGGCTACACCTTC	CASTGGVYGYTF
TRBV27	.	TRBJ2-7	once	TGTGCCAGCAGTTTTTCAGCAGCCTACGAGCAGTACTTC	CASSFSAAYEQYF
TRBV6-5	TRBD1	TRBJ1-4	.	TGTGCCAGCAGTTCCCGGACAGGGATTAATGAAAAACTGTTTTTT	CASSSRTGINEKLFF
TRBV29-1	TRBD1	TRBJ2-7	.	TGCAGCGTGACAGGGAACCCCTACGAGCAGTACTTC	CSVTGNPYEQYF
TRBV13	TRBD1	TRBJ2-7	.	TGTGCCAGCAGCTTAAGAGAGGGGGCTGGGGAGCAGTACTTC	CASSLREGAGEQYF
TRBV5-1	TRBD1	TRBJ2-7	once	TGCGCCAGCAGCTTGGAGGCAGGGGGCTCCTACGAGCAGTACTTC	CASSLEAGGSYEQYF
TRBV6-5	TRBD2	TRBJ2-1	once	TGTGCCAGCAGTGCCTGGGGACTAGCATCCAATGAGCAGTTCTTC	CASSAWGLASNEQFF
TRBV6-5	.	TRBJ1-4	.	TGTGCCAGCAGTTATACGGGCAGGGAAGAGGAAAAACTGTTTTTT	CASSYTGREEEKLFF
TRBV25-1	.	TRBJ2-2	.	TGTGCCAGCAGTGAATTATACGGGGCTGTCCCCGGGGAGCTGTTTTTT	CASSELYGAVPGELFF
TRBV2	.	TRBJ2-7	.	TGTGCCAGCAGTCGGGAAGGGGTTGGCTACGAGCAGTACTTC	CASSREGVGYEQYF
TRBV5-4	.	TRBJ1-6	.	TGCGCCAGCAGCCAAGATCGGATGTGGAATTCACCCCTCCACTTT	CASSQDRMWNSPLHF
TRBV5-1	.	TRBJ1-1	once	TGCGCCAGCAGCTTGGGGGACGGTACTGAAGCTTTCTTT	CASSLGDGTEAFF
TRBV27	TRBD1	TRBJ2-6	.	TGTGCCAGCAGCCTAGGGGTCGGGACAGGTTTACCCTCTGGGGCCAACGTCCTGACTTTC	CASSLGVGTGLPSGANVLTF
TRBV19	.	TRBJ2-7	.	TGTGCCAGTAGTGGTCGTGTTGGGGCGCAGTACTTC	CASSGRVGAQYF
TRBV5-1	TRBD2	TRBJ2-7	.	TGCGCCAGCAGCTTACCGGGACTAGCGGGGGGGCCGCCCTACGAGCAGTACTTC	CASSLPGLAGGPPYEQYF
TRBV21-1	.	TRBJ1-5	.	TGTGCCAGCAGCCTCGCGCAGGGAAGGATAAGCAATCAGCCCCAGCATTTT	CASSLAQGRISNQPQHF
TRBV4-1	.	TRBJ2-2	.	TGCGCCAGCAGCCAAGACGCAGGGTCGAACACCGGGGAGCTGTTTTTT	CASSQDAGSNTGELFF
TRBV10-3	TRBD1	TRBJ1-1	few	TGTGCCATCAGTGACCCGGGACAGGTGAACACTGAAGCTTTCTTT	CAISDPGQVNTEAFF
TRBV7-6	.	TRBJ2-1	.	TGTGCCAGCAGCTCACTTGGGGTTAGCAATGAGCAGTTCTTC	CASSSLGVSNEQFF
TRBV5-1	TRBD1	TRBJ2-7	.	TGCGCCAGCAGCTTGAGCGACGGACAGGGGGTCTACGAGCAGTACTTC	CASSLSDGQGVYEQYF
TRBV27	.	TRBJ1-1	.	TGTGCCAGCACCCAGTATACGGGAAACACTGAAGCTTTCTTT	CASTQYTGNTEAFF
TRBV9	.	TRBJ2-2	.	TGTGCCAGCAGCGTAGAAGGGGGGCGTACCGGGGAGCTGTTTTTT	CASSVEGGRTGELFF
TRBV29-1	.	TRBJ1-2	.	TGCAGCGTTGCCTGGGGATCGGGCTTGTCTAACTATGGCTACACCTTC	CSVAWGSGLSNYGYTF
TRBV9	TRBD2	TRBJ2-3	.	TGTGCCAGCAGCGTTCTAGCGGGGGGGCAAACAGATACGCAGTATTTT	CASSVLAGGQTDTQYF
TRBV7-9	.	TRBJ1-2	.	TGTGCCAGCAGCCGTACAGGGTCCCAGGTTGACACCTTC	CASSRTGSQVDTF
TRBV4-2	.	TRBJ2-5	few	TGTGCCAGCAGCCAGAGTCTAGCCCAAGAGACCCAGTACTTC	CASSQSLAQETQYF
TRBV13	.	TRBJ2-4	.	TGTGCCAGCAGCTTAAGGGTGGGCAAAAACATTCAGTACTTC	CASSLRVGKNIQYF
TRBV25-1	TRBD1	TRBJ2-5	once	TGTGCCAGCAGTGACGGCAGGGGGCTCGAGACCCAGTACTTC	CASSDGRGLETQYF
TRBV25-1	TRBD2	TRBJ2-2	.	TGTGCCAGCAGTCAAAGCGGGGGGGTCGGGGCCGGGGAGCTGTTTTTT	CASSQSGGVGAGELFF
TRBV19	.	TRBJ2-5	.	TGTGCCAGTTCCCCAGTTGGATGGGAGACCCAGTACTTC	CASSPVGWETQYF